The T cell receptor (beta chain) under discussion was sequenced for a study of cytomegalovirus exposure and HLA in healthy donors. Researchers ran the PCR with 60 Vbeta and 13 Jbeta primers. The protocol was immunoSEQ multiplex PCR, while the TCRdb copy is restricted to in-frame clones and leaves out a portion. The table shows about 160,000 clones, with approximately 86% occurring only once. The CDR3 has 14 amino acids. V shed 1 base and J shed 4 bases, with 10 bases lying between them. Germline CDR1 SEHNR, CDR2 FQNEAQ (reference sequence). Sequenced: PBMCs. The V call is TRBV7-9, the J call TRBJ1-2; D not certain. The origin of this receptor is a male donor in good health and CMV-seronegative. The CDR3 region has the DNA TGTGCCAGCAGCTTAGGAGGGTTACTCTATGGCTACACCTTC. Translated, it gives CASSLGGLLYGYTF.